Given below is one T cell receptor (beta chain) in context. Its antigen is unidentified. The data were taken from a study of T cell responses to AZD1222 COVID-19 vaccine. The V end lost 3 bases, the J end lost 5 bases, and 8 bases lay between the germline ends. The CDR3 consists of 12 residues. CDR1 is LNHDA, CDR2 SQIVND, per germline (reference sequence). The protocol was immunoSEQ multiplex PCR, while the TCRdb copy is restricted to in-frame clones and leaves out a portion. Here the sample spans approximately 120,000 clones, around 90% being singletons. Findings and limits, study-wide: Females outnumbered males among donors, who were mostly white British; clonal diversity was possibly underestimated. Two AZD1222 administrations were followed by greater Spike-specific TCR breadth and depth. Nearly half of unique spike-specific TCRs reportedly avoided B.1.351 and B.1.1.7 mutated regions.

This material consisted of peripheral blood, taken 28 days after the second AZD1222 dose. J is TRBJ2-7 and V is TRBV19; D possibly corresponds to TRBD2 (6 bases). This receptor was obtained from an adult who received the AZD1222 COVID-19 vaccine. CDR3 nucleotides: TGTGCCAGTAGTATTTGGGGGGACGAGCAGTACTTC. This codes for CASSIWGDEQYF.